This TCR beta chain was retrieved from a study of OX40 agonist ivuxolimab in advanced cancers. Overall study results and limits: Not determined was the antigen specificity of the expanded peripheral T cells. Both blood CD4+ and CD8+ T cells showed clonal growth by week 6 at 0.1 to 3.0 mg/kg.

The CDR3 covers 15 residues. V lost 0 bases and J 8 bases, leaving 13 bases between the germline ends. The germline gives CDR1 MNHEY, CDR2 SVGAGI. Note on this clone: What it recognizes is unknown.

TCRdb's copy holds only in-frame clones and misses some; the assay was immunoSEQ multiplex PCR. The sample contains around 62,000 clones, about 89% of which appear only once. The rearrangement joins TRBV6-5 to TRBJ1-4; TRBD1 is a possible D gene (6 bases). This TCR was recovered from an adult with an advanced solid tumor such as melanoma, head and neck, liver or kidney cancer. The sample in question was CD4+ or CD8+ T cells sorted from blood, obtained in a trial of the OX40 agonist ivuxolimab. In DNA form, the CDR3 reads TGTGCCAGCAGTTACTCGAGTGAGAGGGGGGAAAAACTGTTTTTT. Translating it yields CASSYSSERGEKLFF.